This TCR beta chain was retrieved from a study of T cell responses to AZD1222 COVID-19 vaccine. Whole-study results and caveats: Spike-wide vaccine-associated CD4 TCRs dominated at 160-218 and 743-854. Targeting of unmutated variant regions was reportedly seen in nearly half of spike-specific TCRs.

As concerns this clone: The antigen remains unidentified.

This CDR3 contains 13 residues. The V gene's germline CDR1 is SEHNR and CDR2 FQNEAQ (reference sequence). Trimming stripped 5 bases from V and 9 bases from J, with 16 bases between. Pooled in the analysis were second doses at about 4 or about 12 weeks. Repertoires were generated with immunoSEQ multiplex PCR, while TCRdb's copy carries only in-frame clones and drops some. This sample yields 150,000 or so clones, of which 91% are seen a single time; 3% to 4% belongs to the top ten. The sample in question was peripheral blood, obtained 28 days after the second AZD1222 dose. The origin of this receptor is an adult who received the AZD1222 COVID-19 vaccine. V gene TRBV7-9 combines with J gene TRBJ1-1; D is unresolved. CDR3 protein: CASSLDPGEKAFF. The DNA for the CDR3 is TGTGCCAGCAGCCTAGACCCGGGAGAAAAAGCTTTCTTT.